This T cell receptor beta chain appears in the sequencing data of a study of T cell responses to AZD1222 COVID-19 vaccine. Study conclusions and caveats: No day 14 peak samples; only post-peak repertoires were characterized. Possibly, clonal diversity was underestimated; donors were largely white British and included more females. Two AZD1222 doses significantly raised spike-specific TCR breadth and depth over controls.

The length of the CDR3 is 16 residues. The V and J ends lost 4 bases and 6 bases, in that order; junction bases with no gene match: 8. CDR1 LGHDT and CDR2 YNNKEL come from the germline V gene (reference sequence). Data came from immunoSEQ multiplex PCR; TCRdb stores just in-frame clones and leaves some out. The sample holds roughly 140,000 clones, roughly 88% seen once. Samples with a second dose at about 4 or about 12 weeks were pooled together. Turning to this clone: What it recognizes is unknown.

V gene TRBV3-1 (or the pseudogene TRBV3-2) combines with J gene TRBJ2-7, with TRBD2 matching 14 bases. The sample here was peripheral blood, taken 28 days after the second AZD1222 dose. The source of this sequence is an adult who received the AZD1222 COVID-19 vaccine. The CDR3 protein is CASSPMGTSGSPEQYF. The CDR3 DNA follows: TGTGCCAGCAGCCCAATGGGGACTAGCGGGAGCCCCGAGCAGTACTTC.